A single sample is the source of the 26 T cell receptor beta chains below, sequenced in a study of blood T cell repertoires in COVID-19. Clones were read by immunoSEQ multiplex PCR, and TCRdb kept only the in-frame ones, dropping some. This sample yields some 190,000 clones, of which roughly 80% are seen a single time; 6% to 8.5% belongs to the top ten. Sequencing used peripheral blood. Receptors originate from a man aged 60-69 years with acute or convalescent COVID-19.

The rearrangement links TRBV2 to TRBJ1-4; 9 bases match TRBD1. Germline-derived CDR1 and CDR2 are SNHLY and FYNNEI. The CDR3 sequence is 14 residues long. The J segment lost 10 bases and the V segment lost 7 bases, leaving 10 bases of the junction unmatched. The CDR3 region is CASTAGTGSRKLFF. The CDR3 nucleotides read TGTGCCAGCACCGCCGGGACAGGGTCGCGAAAACTGTTTTTT.

The rearrangement joins TRBV4-2 to TRBJ2-7; D is unresolved. CDR3 size: 13 residues. Germline-derived CDR1 and CDR2 are LGHNA and YNFKEQ. Trimming removed 0 bases at V and 1 base at J, with 4 bases between. The chain's CDR3 is CASSQDQSYEQYF. DNA for the CDR3: TGTGCCAGCAGCCAAGATCAGTCCTACGAGCAGTACTTC.

The chain uses TRBV7-3 and TRBJ1-2; TRBD1 might be the D (6 bases). V was trimmed by 2 bases and J by 3 bases, leaving 10 bases between them. This CDR3 has 14 amino acids. The germline gives CDR1 SGHTA, CDR2 FQGTGA. CDR3 bases: TGTGCCAGCAGCTTAGTGGGGGCTGACTATGGCTACACCTTC. Translating gives CASSLVGADYGYTF. The full variable domain, in which reference TRBV7-3 and TRBJ1-2 provide the parts outside the CDR3, is GAGVSQTPSNKVTEKGKYVELRCDPISGHTALYWYRQSLGQGPEFLIYFQGTGAADDSGLPNDRFFAVRPEGSVSTLKIQRTERGDSAVYLCASSLVGADYGYTFGSGTRLTVV.

This clone was seen only once. CDR3 DNA sequence: TGTGCCAGCATCCCTCGGGGGAGGCTCTATGGCTACACCTTC. It encodes CASIPRGRLYGYTF. This chain joins TRBV6-5 and TRBJ1-2, with D possibly TRBD1 on 5 matching bases. Germline CDR1 reads MNHEY; CDR2 reads SVGAGI. CDR3 length: 14 residues. V was clipped by 7 bases and J by 4 bases, with 16 bases between them.

The gene calls are TRBV11-3 and TRBJ2-2; the D gene is possibly TRBD1 (6 bases). CDR3 length: 14 residues. Germline CDR1 SGHNT, CDR2 YENEEA. The germline V and J ends were trimmed by 1 base and 13 bases, with 16 bases remaining between them. CDR3 loop: CASSLGGRGEGLFF. In DNA, the CDR3 is TGTGCCAGCAGCTTAGGGGGCAGGGGAGAGGGGCTGTTTTTT.

This chain joins TRBV11-2 and TRBJ2-5; 7 bases agree with TRBD1. The ends lost 3 bases at V and 1 base at J; junction bases unmatched: 2. The germline V gene has CDR1 SGHAT and CDR2 FQNNGV. The CDR3 has 14 residues. CDR3 DNA: TGTGCCAGCAGCTTCGACAGGGCCCAAGAGACCCAGTACTTC. Translation gives CASSFDRAQETQYF.

The chain employs TRBV11-2 and TRBJ2-7; TRBD1 matches 10 bases. This CDR3 contains 14 residues. Germline values: CDR1 SGHAT, CDR2 FQNNGV. Germline trimming cut 5 bases from V and 3 bases from J; bases unmatched to any gene: 4. The CDR3 protein is CASSLDRGLYEQYF. The CDR3 bases are TGTGCCAGCAGCCTCGACAGGGGGCTCTACGAGCAGTACTTC.

The chain combines TRBV7-3 with TRBJ2-1; 8 nucleotides match TRBD2. Trimming took 5 bases from V and 10 from J; bases not matched to a gene: 7. The CDR3 has 13 residues. CDR1 and CDR2 from the germline V gene are SGHTA and FQGTGA. The CDR3 DNA reads TGTGCCAGCAGCCCCTCCTTAGCGGGAGAGCAGTTCTTC. This sequence encodes CASSPSLAGEQFF.

The rearrangement links TRBV27 to TRBJ1-2; D unresolved. CDR1 is MNHEY and CDR2 is SMNVEV in the germline V gene (reference sequence). The CDR3 sequence is 14 residues long. V lost 5 bases to trimming and J lost 0 bases, with 10 bases between them. The CDR3 region has the DNA TGTGCCAGCAGTCGGGATTCGGCTAACTATGGCTACACCTTC. This codes for CASSRDSANYGYTF.

The chain carries TRBV25-1 and TRBJ2-1; 13 positions match TRBD2. The V gene's germline CDR1 is MGHDK and CDR2 SYGVNS. This CDR3 contains 13 residues. The J segment lost 15 bases and the V segment lost 2 bases, leaving 4 bases of the junction unmatched. The CDR3 is CASSETSGGAPFF. In DNA form, the CDR3 reads TGTGCCAGCAGTGAAACTAGCGGGGGGGCCCCGTTCTTC.

This chain uses TRBV5-6 with TRBJ1-1; a possible D gene is TRBD1 (6 bases). The V end lost 2 bases, the J end lost 5 bases, and 22 bases lay between the germline ends. Germline V gene lookup returns CDR1 SGHDT and CDR2 YYEEEE. This CDR3 has 17 amino acids. The CDR3 DNA sequence: TGTGCCAGCAGCTTATACGGGACAATGACCTCCGGGACTGAAGCTTTCTTT. This codes for CASSLYGTMTSGTEAFF.

The rearrangement links TRBV4-2 to TRBJ2-7; 9 bases agree with TRBD2. V lost 4 bases to trimming and J lost 4 bases; unmatched junction nucleotides: 11. This CDR3 contains 16 residues. Germline lookup yields CDR1 LGHNA and CDR2 YNFKEQ. This CDR3 is CASSLMTAGGSYEQYF. The CDR3 coding sequence is TGTGCCAGCAGCCTAATGACAGCGGGAGGCAGTTACGAGCAGTACTTC.

The chain is built from TRBV30 and TRBJ1-4; D gene unclear. V lost 0 bases and J 7 bases, leaving 9 bases between the germline ends. The CDR3 covers 13 residues. Per germline, CDR1 GTSNPN and CDR2 SVGIG (reference sequence). The CDR3 loop is CAWSVVGGEKLFF. In DNA, the CDR3 is TGTGCCTGGAGTGTAGTCGGAGGTGAAAAACTGTTTTTT.

This clone was counted only a few times. This rearrangement joins TRBV3-1 (or the pseudogene TRBV3-2) to TRBJ1-3; 7 nucleotides agree with TRBD1. The J segment lost 3 bases and the V segment lost 4 bases, leaving 3 bases of the junction unmatched. Germline loops: CDR1 LGHDT, CDR2 YNNKEL (reference sequence). This CDR3 spans 14 amino acids. CDR3 protein: CASSRGQVGNTIYF. The DNA for the CDR3 is TGTGCCAGCAGCCGCGGACAGGTTGGAAACACCATATATTTT.

This clone has a handful of counts. V and J are TRBV7-9 and TRBJ1-5, with TRBD1 matching 7 bases. CDR1 and CDR2 from the germline V gene are SEHNR and FQNEAQ (reference sequence). The trim removed 5 bases at V and 3 bases at J, leaving 7 bases unmatched. The CDR3 is 15 residues long. CDR3 sequence reads: CASSPSTGNNQPQHF. Here the CDR3 DNA reads TGTGCCAGCAGCCCCTCGACAGGGAACAATCAGCCCCAGCATTTT. Drawing the rest from reference TRBV7-9 and TRBJ1-5, the complete variable domain is DTGVSQNPRHKITKRGQNVTFRCDPISEHNRLYWYRQTLGQGPEFLTYFQNEAQLEKSRLLSDRFSAERPKGSFSTLEIQRTEQGDSAMYLCASSPSTGNNQPQHFGDGTRLSIL.

J is TRBJ2-1 and V is TRBV11-3; D may be TRBD2 (5 bases). Trimming cost V 2 bases and J 4 bases, with 12 bases left between them. The CDR3 loop spans 15 amino acids. Germline CDR1 reads SGHNT; CDR2 reads YENEEA. CDR3 DNA: TGTGCCAGCAGCTTAACTAGGAGCGGATACAATGAGCAGTTCTTC. Translated: CASSLTRSGYNEQFF.

In this sample, this clone turned up once. This chain joins TRBV6-2 or TRBV6-3 and TRBJ2-1, with 8 bases lining up with TRBD1. Looked up from germline, CDR1 is MNHEY and CDR2 is SVGEGT. CDR3 size: 12 residues. V was pared by 4 bases and J by 13 bases, with 6 bases of the junction left unmatched. The CDR3 DNA is TGTGCCAGCAGTTCAGGGGGCGATAATCAGTTCTTC. Encoded protein: CASSSGGDNQFF.

The gene calls are TRBV6-4 and TRBJ2-2; 9 bases align to TRBD2. In germline, CDR1 is MRHNA, CDR2 SNTAGT. The CDR3 contains 17 residues. Trimming took 3 bases from V and 1 from J; bases not matched to a gene: 6. CDR3 bases: TGTGCCAGCAGTGATCAGGCGACTAGCGGGAACACCGGGGAGCTGTTTTTT. Encoded protein: CASSDQATSGNTGELFF.

The V call is TRBV19, the J call TRBJ1-6, with 8 bases matching TRBD1. The germline V gene encodes CDR1 LNHDA and CDR2 SQIVND (reference sequence). Unmatched junction bases numbered 6, after V lost 2 bases and J lost 0 bases. This CDR3 is built from 18 residues. CDR3 nucleotides: TGTGCCAGTAGTATATCCCGGACAGGGAGCTCCTATAATTCACCCCTCCACTTT. Amino acid sequence: CASSISRTGSSYNSPLHF. The full variable domain, completed using reference TRBV19 and TRBJ1-6, is DGGITQSPKYLFRKEGQNVTLSCEQNLNHDAMYWYRQDPGQGLRLIYYSQIVNDFQKGDIAEGYSVSREKKESFPLTVTSAQKNPTAFYLCASSISRTGSSYNSPLHFGNGTRLTVT.

This chain joins TRBV18 and TRBJ2-1, with 9 bases that match TRBD2. The CDR3 length is 14 residues. Looked up from germline, CDR1 is KGHSH and CDR2 is LQKENI. The ends lost 4 bases at V and 7 bases at J; junction bases unmatched: 5. CDR3 protein: CASSQGLAGNEQFF. The CDR3 DNA follows: TGTGCCAGCTCACAAGGGCTAGCGGGGAATGAGCAGTTCTTC.

The chain couples TRBV9 to TRBJ2-7, with D maybe TRBD2 (6 bases). Germline V gene lookup returns CDR1 SGDLS and CDR2 YYNGEE. V lost 1 base, J lost 4 bases, and 15 bases lay in between. The CDR3 has 15 residues. The CDR3 DNA reads TGTGCCAGCAGCGTAACTCCTAGCCGGGAGTACGAGCAGTACTTC. Residues: CASSVTPSREYEQYF.

This clone has just a few counts. This chain's CDR3 is CAISGTEGSGNTIYF. The CDR3 DNA reads as TGTGCCATATCCGGGACAGAAGGCTCTGGAAACACCATATATTTT. The gene calls are TRBV15 and TRBJ1-3; 7 nucleotides align to TRBD1. The CDR3 has 15 residues. J gave up 0 bases and V 10 bases, and 9 bases lay outside the gene matches. Germline V lookup: CDR1 LNHNV, CDR2 YYDKDF (reference sequence).

The chain recombines TRBV10-3 with TRBJ1-3, with 7 bases aligning to TRBD1. With V trimmed by 7 bases and J by 4 bases, 13 bases remained unmatched. Germline assignment: CDR1 ENHRY and CDR2 SYGVKD. The CDR3 is 16 residues long. CDR3 region: CAIKPHSGGDGNTIYF. The DNA of the CDR3 is TGTGCCATCAAGCCCCACTCAGGGGGAGACGGAAACACCATATATTTT.

The CDR3 region has the DNA TGTGCCAGCAGCAAAGGGGGGACAGGAGCACAGCACGAGCAGTACTTC. It specifies CASSKGGTGAQHEQYF. This chain connects TRBV21-1 to TRBJ2-7; TRBD1 is the table's D call, not checked against the DNA. TRBV21-1 is reported as a pseudogene. This CDR3 has 16 amino acids.

This chain uses TRBV6-5 with TRBJ2-1, with TRBD2 matching over 8 bases. The germline V gene encodes CDR1 MNHEY and CDR2 SVGAGI. The CDR3 has 14 amino acids. Trimming removed 6 bases from V and 5 bases from J; junction bases left unmatched: 6. CDR3 sequence reads: CASRIAGLNNEQFF. Here the CDR3 DNA reads TGTGCCAGCAGGATAGCGGGACTGAACAATGAGCAGTTCTTC.

The chain joins TRBV29-1 to TRBJ1-2; possible D gene TRBD1, 6 bases. The germline V and J ends were trimmed by 3 bases and 5 bases, with 10 bases remaining between them. The CDR3 is 12 amino acids. Germline values: CDR1 SQVTM, CDR2 ANQGSEA. The CDR3 loop reads CSVDRGGYGYTF. The CDR3 DNA follows: TGCAGCGTTGATAGGGGGGGGTATGGCTACACCTTC.